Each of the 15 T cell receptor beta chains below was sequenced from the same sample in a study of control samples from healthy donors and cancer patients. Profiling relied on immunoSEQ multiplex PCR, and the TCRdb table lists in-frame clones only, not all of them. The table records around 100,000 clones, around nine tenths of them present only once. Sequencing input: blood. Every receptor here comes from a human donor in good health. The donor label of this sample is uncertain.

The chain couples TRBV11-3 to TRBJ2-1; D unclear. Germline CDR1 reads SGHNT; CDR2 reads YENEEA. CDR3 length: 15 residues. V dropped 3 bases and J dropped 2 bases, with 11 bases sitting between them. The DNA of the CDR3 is TGTGCCAGCAGCTTTTTTCCTAGTCCCTACAATGAGCAGTTCTTC. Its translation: CASSFFPSPYNEQFF.

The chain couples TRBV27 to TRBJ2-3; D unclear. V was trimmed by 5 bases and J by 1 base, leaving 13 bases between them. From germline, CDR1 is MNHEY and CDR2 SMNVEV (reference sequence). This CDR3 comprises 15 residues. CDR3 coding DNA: TGTGCCAGCAGTACCCTCCCTTGGGGCACAGATACGCAGTATTTT. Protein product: CASSTLPWGTDTQYF.

This chain's CDR3 is CASSMGRGAYSNQPQHF. CDR3 in DNA: TGTGCCAGTAGTATGGGCAGGGGAGCTTATAGCAATCAGCCCCAGCATTTT. J is TRBJ1-5 and V is TRBV19; a possible D gene is TRBD1 (6 bases). This CDR3 region has 17 residues. In germline, CDR1 is LNHDA, CDR2 SQIVND (reference sequence). V lost 3 bases to trimming and J lost 0 bases, with 15 bases between them.

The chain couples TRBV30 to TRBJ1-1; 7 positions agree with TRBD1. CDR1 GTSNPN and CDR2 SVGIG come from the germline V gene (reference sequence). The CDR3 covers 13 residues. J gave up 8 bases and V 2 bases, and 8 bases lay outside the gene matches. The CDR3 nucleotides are TGTGCCTGGAGTAGTCCAGGGGGGTCGGAAGCTTTCTTT. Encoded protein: CAWSSPGGSEAFF.

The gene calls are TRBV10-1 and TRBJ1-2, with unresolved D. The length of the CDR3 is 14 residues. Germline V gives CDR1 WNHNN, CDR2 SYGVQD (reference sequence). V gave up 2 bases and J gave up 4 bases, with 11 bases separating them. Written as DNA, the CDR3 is TGCGCCAGCAGTGAGAATCCACAGTCCTATGGCTACACCTTC. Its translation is CASSENPQSYGYTF.

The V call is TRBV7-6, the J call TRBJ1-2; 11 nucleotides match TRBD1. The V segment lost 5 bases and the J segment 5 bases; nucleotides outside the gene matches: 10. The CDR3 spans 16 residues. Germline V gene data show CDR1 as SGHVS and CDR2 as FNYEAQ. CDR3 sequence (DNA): TGTGCCAGCAGCCCCTTTAATCGGGACAGGGGGTATGGCTACACCTTC. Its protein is CASSPFNRDRGYGYTF. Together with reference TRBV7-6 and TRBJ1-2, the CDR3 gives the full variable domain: GAGVSQSPRYKVTKRGQDVALRCDPISGHVSLYWYRQALGQGPEFLTYFNYEAQQDKSGLPNDRFSAERPEGSISTLTIQRTEQRDSAMYRCASSPFNRDRGYGYTFGSGTRLTVV.

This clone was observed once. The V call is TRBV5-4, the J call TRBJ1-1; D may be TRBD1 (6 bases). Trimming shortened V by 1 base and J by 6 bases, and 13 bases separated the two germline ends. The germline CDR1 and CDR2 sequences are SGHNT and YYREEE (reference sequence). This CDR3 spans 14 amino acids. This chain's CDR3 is CASSLRQGSPEAFF. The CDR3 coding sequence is TGTGCCAGCAGCTTGAGGCAGGGGTCCCCTGAAGCTTTCTTT.

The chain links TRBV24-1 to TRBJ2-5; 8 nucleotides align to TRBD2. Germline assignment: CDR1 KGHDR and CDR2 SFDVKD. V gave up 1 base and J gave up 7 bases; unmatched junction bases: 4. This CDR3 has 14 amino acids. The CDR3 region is CATSDFREGGTQYF. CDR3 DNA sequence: TGTGCCACCAGTGATTTCCGGGAGGGAGGGACCCAGTACTTC.

Here the CDR3 DNA reads TGTGCCAGCAGTGAAGAGGGGTCATTGGGCGAGCAGTACGTC. Translated: CASSEEGSLGEQYV. The rearrangement uses TRBV2 and TRBJ2-7; D is perhaps TRBD1 (5 bases). V dropped 1 base and J dropped 6 bases, with 13 bases sitting between them. This CDR3 spans 14 amino acids. Per the germline V gene, CDR1 is SNHLY and CDR2 is FYNNEI.

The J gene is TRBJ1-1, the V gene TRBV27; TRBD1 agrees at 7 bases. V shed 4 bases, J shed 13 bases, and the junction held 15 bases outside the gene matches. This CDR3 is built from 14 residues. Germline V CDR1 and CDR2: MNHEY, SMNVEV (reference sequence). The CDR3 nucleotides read TGTGCCAGCAGTTCCCGGGGACAGTCATATAAGCTTTTCTTT. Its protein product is CASSSRGQSYKLFF.

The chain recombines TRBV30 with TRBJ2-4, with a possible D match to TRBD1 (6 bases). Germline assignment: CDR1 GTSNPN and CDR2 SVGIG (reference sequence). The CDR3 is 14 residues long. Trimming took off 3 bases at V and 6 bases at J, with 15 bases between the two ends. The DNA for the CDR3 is TGTGCCTGGAGAAGGGCAGGGGAGCGAAACATTCAGTACTTC. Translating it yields CAWRRAGERNIQYF.

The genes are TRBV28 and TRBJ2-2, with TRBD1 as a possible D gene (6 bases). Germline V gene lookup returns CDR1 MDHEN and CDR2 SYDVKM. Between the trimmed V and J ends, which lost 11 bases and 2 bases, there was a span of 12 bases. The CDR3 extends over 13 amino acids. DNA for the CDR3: TGTGCCGCCCAACAGGGAAACACCGGGGAGCTGTTTTTT. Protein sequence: CAAQQGNTGELFF. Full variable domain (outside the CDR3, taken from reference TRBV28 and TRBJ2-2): DVKVTQSSRYLVKRTGEKVFLECVQDMDHENMFWYRQDPGLGLRLIYFSYDVKMKEKGDIPEGYSVSREKKERFSLILESASTNQTSMYLCAAQQGNTGELFFGEGSRLTVL.

The CDR3, as DNA: TGTGCCAGCAGGGCGGGACAGGGTATCGGTGGGGCCAACGTCCTGACTTTC. This gives the protein CASRAGQGIGGANVLTF. This chain connects TRBV2 to TRBJ2-6, with 9 bases lining up with TRBD1. The CDR3 length is 17 residues. Per the germline V gene, CDR1 is SNHLY and CDR2 is FYNNEI. Trimming removed 6 bases from V and 3 bases from J; junction bases left unmatched: 9.

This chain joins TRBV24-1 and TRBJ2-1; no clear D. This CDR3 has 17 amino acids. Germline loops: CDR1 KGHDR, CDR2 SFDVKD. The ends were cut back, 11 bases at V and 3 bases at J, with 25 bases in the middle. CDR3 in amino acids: CAIMPPMTERVYNEQFF. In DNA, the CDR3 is TGTGCCATCATGCCCCCGATGACCGAAAGAGTCTACAATGAGCAGTTCTTC.

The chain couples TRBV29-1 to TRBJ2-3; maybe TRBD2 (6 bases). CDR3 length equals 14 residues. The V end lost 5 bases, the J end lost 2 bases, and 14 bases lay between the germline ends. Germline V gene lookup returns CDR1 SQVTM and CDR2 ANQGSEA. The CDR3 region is CSVQPGLNTDTQYF. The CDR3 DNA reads TGCAGCGTTCAGCCGGGACTGAACACAGATACGCAGTATTTT.